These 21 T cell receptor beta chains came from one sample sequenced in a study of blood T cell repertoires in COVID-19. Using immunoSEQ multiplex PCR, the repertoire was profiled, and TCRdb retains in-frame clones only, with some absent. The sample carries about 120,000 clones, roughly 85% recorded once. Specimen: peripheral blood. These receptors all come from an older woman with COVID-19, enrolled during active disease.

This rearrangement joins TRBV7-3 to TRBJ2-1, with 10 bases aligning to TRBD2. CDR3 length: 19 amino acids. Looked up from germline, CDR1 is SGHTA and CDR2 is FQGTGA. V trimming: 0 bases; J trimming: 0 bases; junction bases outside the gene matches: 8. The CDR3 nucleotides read TGTGCCAGCAGCTTAACGGGGCTAGCGGGGGCGGTCTCCTACAATGAGCAGTTCTTC. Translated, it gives CASSLTGLAGAVSYNEQFF.

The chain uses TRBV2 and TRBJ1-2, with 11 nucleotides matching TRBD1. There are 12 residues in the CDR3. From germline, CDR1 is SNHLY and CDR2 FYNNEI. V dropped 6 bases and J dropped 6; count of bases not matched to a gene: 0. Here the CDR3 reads CASRGQGDGYTF. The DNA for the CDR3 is TGTGCCAGCAGGGGACAGGGGGATGGCTACACCTTC.

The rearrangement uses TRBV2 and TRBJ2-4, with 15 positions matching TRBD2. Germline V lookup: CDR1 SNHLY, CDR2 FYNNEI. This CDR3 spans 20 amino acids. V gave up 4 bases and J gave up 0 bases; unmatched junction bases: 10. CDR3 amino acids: CASSGPGLAGGDLAKNIQYF. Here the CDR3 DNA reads TGTGCCAGCAGTGGACCAGGACTAGCGGGGGGGGATTTAGCCAAAAACATTCAGTACTTC.

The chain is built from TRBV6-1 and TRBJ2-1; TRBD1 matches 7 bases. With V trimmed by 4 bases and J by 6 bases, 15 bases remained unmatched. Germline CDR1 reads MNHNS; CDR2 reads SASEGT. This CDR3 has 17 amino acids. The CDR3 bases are TGTGCCAGCAGTGTCCTCATGACAGGGTTGGTGCCCAATGAGCAGTTCTTC. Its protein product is CASSVLMTGLVPNEQFF.

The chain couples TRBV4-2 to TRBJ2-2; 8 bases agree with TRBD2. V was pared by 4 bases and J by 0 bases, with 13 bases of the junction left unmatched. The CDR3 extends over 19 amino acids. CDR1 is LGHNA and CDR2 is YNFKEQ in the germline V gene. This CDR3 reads CASSRRSGGAKSNTGELFF. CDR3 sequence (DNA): TGTGCCAGCAGCCGCAGGTCCGGGGGGGCGAAATCGAACACCGGGGAGCTGTTTTTT.

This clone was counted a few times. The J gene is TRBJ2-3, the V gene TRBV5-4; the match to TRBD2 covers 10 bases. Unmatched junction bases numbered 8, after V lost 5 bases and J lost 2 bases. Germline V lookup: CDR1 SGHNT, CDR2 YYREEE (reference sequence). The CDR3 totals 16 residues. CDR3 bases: TGTGCCAGCAGTATCCAAAGCGGGGGGGACACAGATACGCAGTATTTT. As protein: CASSIQSGGDTDTQYF.

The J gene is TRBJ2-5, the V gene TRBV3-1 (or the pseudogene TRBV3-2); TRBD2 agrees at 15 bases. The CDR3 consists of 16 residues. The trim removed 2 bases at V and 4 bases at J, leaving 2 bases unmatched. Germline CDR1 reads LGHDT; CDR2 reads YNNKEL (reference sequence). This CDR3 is CASSQRTSGGGETQYF. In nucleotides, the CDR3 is TGTGCCAGCAGCCAACGGACTAGCGGGGGGGGAGAGACCCAGTACTTC.

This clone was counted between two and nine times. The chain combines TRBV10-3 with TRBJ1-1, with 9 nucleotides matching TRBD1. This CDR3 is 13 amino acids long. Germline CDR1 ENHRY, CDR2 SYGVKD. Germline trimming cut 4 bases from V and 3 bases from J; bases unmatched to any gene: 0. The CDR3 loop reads CAISGTGDTEAFF. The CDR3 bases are TGTGCCATCAGTGGGACAGGGGACACTGAAGCTTTCTTT.

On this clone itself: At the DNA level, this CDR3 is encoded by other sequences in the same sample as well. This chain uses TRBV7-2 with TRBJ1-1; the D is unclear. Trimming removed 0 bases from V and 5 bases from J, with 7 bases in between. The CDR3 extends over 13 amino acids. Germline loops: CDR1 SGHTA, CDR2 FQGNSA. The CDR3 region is CASSLAGVTEAFF. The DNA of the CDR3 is TGTGCCAGCAGCTTAGCGGGAGTGACTGAAGCTTTCTTT. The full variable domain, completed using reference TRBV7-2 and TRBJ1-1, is GAGVSQSPSNKVTEKGKDVELRCDPISGHTALYWYRQSLGQGLEFLIYFQGNSAPDKSGLPSDRFSAERTGGSVSTLTIQRTQQEDSAVYLCASSLAGVTEAFFGQGTRLTVV.

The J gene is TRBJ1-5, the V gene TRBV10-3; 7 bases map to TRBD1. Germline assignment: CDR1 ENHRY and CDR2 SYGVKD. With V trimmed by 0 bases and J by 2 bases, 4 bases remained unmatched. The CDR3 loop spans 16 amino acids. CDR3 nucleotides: TGTGCCATCAGTGAGTCACAGGGGATCGGCAATCAGCCCCAGCATTTT. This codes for CAISESQGIGNQPQHF.

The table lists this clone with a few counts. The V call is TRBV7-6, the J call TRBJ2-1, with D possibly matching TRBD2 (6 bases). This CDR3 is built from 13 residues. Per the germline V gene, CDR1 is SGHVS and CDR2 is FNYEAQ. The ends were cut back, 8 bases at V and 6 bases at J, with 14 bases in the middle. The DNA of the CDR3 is TGTGCCAGCGCCAGCGGGTTCAGCAATGAGCAGTTCTTC. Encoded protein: CASASGFSNEQFF.

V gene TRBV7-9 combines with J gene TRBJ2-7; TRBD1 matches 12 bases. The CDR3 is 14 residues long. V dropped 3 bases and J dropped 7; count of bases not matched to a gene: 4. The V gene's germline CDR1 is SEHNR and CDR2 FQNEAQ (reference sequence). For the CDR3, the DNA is TGTGCCAGCAGCTTCGGGACAGGGGGCGGGGAGCAGTACTTC. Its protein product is CASSFGTGGGEQYF.

The CDR3 here is CASSLSAESSYNEQFF. The DNA of the CDR3 is TGCGCCAGCAGCCTATCAGCGGAGAGCTCCTACAATGAGCAGTTCTTC. The gene calls are TRBV4-3 and TRBJ2-1; perhaps TRBD2 as D (5 bases). Germline V gene sequence: CDR1 LGHNA, CDR2 YSLEER. The CDR3 spans 16 residues. The V end lost 4 bases, the J end lost 0 bases, and 13 bases lay between the germline ends.

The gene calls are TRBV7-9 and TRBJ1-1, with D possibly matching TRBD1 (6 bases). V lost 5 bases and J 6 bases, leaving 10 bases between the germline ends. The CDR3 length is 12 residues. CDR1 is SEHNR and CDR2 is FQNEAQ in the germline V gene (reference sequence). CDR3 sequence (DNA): TGTGCCAGCAGCCCACAGGGCTCTGAAGCTTTCTTT. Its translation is CASSPQGSEAFF.

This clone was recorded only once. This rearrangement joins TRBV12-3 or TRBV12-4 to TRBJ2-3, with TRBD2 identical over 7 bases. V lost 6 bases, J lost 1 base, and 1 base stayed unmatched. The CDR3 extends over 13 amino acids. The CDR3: CASRRGGTDTQYF. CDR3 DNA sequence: TGTGCCAGCAGACGGGGGGGCACAGATACGCAGTATTTT.

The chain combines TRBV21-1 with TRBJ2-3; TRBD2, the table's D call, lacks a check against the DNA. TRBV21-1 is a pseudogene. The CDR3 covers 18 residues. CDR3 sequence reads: CASSTGLAGGYPTDTQYF. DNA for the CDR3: TGTGCCAGCAGCACCGGACTAGCGGGGGGATACCCCACAGATACGCAGTATTTT.

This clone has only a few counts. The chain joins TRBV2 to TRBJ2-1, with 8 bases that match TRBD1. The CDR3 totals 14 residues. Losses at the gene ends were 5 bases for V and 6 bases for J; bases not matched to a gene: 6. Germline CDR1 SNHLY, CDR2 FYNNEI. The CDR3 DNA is TGTGCCAGCAGTCCCGACAGGGGCTTCAATGAGCAGTTCTTC. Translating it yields CASSPDRGFNEQFF. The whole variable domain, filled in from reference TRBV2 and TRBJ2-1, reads EPEVTQTPSHQVTQMGQEVILRCVPISNHLYFYWYRQILGQKVEFLVSFYNNEISEKSEIFDDQFSVERPDGSNFTLKIRSTKLEDSAMYFCASSPDRGFNEQFFGPGTRLTVL.

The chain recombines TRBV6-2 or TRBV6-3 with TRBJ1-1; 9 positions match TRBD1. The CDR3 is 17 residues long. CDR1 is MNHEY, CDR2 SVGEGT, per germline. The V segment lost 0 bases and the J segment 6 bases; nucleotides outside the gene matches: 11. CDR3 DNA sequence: TGTGCCAGCAGTTACTCGAGGGACAGGGAAGAGGAGGCTGAAGCTTTCTTT. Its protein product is CASSYSRDREEEAEAFF.

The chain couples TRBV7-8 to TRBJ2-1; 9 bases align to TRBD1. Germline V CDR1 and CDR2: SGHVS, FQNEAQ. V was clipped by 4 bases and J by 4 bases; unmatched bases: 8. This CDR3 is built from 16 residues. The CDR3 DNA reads TGTGCCAGCAGCTCCCAAGGGGACAGGGTTTACAATGAGCAGTTCTTC. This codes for CASSSQGDRVYNEQFF.

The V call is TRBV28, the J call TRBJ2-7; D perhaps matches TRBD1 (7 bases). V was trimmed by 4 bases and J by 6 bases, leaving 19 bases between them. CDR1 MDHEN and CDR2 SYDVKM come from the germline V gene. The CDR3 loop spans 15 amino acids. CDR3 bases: TGTGCCAGCAGTTCCCCGGCCTCAGGGGGGATCGAGCAGTACTTC. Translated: CASSSPASGGIEQYF.

CDR3 DNA sequence: TGTGCCAGCAGCCAAGGACAGATTGAGGAGACCCAGTACTTC. Its protein product is CASSQGQIEETQYF. This rearrangement joins TRBV5-5 to TRBJ2-5; a possible D gene is TRBD1 (6 bases). Per the germline V gene, CDR1 is SGHKS and CDR2 is YYEKEE (reference sequence). CDR3 length: 14 amino acids. V lost 4 bases and J lost 5, with 15 bases in between. Variable domain in full (rest from reference TRBV5-5 and TRBJ2-5): DAGVTQSPTHLIKTRGQQVTLRCSPISGHKSVSWYQQVLGQGPQFIFQYYEKEERGRGNFPDRFSARQFPNYSSELNVNALLLGDSALYLCASSQGQIEETQYFGPGTRLLVL.